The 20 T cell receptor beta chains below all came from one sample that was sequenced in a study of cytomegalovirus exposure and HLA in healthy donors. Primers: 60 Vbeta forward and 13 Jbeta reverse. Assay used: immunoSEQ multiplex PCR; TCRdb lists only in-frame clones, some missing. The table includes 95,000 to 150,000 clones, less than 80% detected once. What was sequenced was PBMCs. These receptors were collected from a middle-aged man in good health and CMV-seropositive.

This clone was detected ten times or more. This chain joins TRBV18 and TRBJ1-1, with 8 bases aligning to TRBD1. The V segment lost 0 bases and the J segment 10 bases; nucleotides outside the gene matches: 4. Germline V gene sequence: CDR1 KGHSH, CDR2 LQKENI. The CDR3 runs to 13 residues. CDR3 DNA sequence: TGTGCCAGCTCACCACCGGACAGGGCTGGAGCTTTCTTT. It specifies CASSPPDRAGAFF.

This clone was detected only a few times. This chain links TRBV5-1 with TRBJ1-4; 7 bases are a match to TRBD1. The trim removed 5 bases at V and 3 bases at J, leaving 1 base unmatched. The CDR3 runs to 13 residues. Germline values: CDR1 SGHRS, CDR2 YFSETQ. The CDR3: CASRQGPNEKLFF. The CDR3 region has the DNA TGCGCCAGCAGACAGGGGCCTAATGAAAAACTGTTTTTT.

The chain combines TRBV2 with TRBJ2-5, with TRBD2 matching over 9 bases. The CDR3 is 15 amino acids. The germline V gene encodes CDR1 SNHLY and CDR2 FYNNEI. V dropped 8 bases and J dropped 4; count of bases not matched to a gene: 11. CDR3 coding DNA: TGTGCCAGCGTAGGGGCTAGCGGGATGTCAGAGACCCAGTACTTC. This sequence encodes CASVGASGMSETQYF. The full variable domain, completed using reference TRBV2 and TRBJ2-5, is EPEVTQTPSHQVTQMGQEVILRCVPISNHLYFYWYRQILGQKVEFLVSFYNNEISEKSEIFDDQFSVERPDGSNFTLKIRSTKLEDSAMYFCASVGASGMSETQYFGPGTRLLVL.

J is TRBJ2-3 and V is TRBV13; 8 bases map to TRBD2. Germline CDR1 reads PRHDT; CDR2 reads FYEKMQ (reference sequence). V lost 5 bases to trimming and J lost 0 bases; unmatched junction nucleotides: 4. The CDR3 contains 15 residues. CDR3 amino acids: CASSPAGESTDTQYF. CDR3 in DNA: TGTGCCAGCAGCCCAGCGGGGGAAAGCACAGATACGCAGTATTTT.

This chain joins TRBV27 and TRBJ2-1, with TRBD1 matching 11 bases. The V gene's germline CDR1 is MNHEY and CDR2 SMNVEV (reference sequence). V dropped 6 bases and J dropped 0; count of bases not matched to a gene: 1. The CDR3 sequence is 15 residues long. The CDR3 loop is CASRGTGGSYNEQFF. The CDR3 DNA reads TGTGCCAGCAGGGGGACAGGGGGCTCCTACAATGAGCAGTTCTTC.

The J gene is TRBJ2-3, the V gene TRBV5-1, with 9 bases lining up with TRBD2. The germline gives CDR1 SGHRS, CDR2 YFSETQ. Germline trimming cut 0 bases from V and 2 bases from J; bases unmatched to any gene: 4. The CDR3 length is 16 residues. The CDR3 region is CASSLESSGATDTQYF. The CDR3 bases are TGCGCCAGCAGCTTGGAATCTAGCGGGGCCACAGATACGCAGTATTTT.

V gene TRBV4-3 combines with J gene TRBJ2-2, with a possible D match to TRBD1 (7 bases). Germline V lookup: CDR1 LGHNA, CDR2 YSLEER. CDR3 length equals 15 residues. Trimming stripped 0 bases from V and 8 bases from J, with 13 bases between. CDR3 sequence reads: CASSQDQGGGGELFF. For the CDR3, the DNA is TGCGCCAGCAGCCAAGATCAGGGGGGCGGGGGGGAGCTGTTTTTT.

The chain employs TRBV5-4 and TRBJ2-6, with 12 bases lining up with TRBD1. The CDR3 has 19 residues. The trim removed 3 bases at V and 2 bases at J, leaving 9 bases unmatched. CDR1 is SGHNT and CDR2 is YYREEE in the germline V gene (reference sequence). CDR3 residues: CASSSPRDRGRTGANVLTF. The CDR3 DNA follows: TGTGCCAGCAGCTCGCCCCGGGACAGGGGGCGGACTGGGGCCAACGTCCTGACTTTC. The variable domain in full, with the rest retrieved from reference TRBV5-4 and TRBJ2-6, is ETGVTQSPTHLIKTRGQQVTLRCSSQSGHNTVSWYQQALGQGPQFIFQYYREEENGRGNFPPRFSGLQFPNYSSELNVNALELDDSALYLCASSSPRDRGRTGANVLTFGAGSRLTVL.

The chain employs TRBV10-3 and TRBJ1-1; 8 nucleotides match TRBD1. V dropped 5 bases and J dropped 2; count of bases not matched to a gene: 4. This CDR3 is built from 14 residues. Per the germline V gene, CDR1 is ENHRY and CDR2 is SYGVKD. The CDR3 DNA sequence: TGTGCCATCAGTAAGGACAGGGAAAACACTGAAGCTTTCTTT. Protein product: CAISKDRENTEAFF.

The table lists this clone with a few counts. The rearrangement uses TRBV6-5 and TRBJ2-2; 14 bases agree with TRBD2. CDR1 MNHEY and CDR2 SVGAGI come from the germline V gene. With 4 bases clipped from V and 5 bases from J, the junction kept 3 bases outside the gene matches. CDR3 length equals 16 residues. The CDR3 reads CASSSRLAGGTGELFF. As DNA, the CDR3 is TGTGCCAGCAGTTCGAGACTAGCGGGGGGGACCGGGGAGCTGTTTTTT.

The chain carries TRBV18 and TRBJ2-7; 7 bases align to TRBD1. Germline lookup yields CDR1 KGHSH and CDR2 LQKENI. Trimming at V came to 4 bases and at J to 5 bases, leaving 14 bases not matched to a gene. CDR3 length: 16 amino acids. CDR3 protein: CASSRKTGNFDHEQYF. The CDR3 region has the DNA TGTGCCAGCTCACGGAAGACAGGGAACTTCGACCACGAGCAGTACTTC.

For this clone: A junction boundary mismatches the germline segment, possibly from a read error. Here the CDR3 reads CASSRQGPNYGYTF. The CDR3 bases are TGTGCCAGCAGTAGACAGGGGCCTAATTATGGCTACACCTTC. The rearrangement links TRBV2 to TRBJ1-2, with 8 positions matching TRBD1. CDR1 SNHLY and CDR2 FYNNEI come from the germline V gene. This CDR3 is 14 amino acids long.

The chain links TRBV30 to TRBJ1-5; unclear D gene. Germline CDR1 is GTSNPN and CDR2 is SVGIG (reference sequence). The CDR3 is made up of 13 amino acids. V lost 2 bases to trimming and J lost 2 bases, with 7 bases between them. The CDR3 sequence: CAWSPPGNQPQHF. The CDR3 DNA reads TGTGCCTGGAGTCCCCCGGGCAATCAGCCCCAGCATTTT.

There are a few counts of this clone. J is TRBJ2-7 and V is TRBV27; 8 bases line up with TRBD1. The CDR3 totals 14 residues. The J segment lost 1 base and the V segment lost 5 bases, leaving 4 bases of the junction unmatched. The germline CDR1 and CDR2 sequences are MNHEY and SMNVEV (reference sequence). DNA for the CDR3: TGTGCCAGCAGTATCGGGACAGGATCCTACGAGCAGTACTTC. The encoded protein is CASSIGTGSYEQYF.

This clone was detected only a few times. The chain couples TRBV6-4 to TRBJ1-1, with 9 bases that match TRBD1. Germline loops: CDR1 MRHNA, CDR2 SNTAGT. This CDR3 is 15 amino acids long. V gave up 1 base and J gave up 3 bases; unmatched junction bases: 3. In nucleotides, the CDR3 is TGTGCCAGCAGTGACTGGGACAGGGACGACACTGAAGCTTTCTTT. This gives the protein CASSDWDRDDTEAFF.

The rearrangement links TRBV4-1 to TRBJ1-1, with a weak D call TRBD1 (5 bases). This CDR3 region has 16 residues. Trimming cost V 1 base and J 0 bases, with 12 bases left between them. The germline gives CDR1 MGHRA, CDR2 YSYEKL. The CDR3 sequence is CASSQGRTPVNTEAFF. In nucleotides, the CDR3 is TGCGCCAGCAGCCAAGGCCGGACACCAGTGAACACTGAAGCTTTCTTT.

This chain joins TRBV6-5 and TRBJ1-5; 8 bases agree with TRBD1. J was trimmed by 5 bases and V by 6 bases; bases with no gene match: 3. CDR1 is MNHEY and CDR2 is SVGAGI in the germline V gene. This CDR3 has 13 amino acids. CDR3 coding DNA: TGTGCCAGCAGACAGGGGGTACATCAGCCCCAGCATTTT. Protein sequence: CASRQGVHQPQHF.

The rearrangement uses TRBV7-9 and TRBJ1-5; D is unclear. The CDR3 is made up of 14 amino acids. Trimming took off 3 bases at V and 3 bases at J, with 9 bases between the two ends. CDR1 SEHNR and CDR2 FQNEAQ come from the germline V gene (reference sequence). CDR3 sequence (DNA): TGTGCCAGCAGCTTCGGCACAGACAATCAGCCCCAGCATTTT. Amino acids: CASSFGTDNQPQHF.

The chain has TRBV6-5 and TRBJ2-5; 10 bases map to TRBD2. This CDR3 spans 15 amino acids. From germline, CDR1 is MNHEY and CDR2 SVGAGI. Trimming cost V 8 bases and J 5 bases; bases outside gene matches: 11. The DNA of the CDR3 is TGTGCCAGCCGGCTTACTAATAGCGGGGGGGAGACCCAGTACTTC. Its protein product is CASRLTNSGGETQYF.

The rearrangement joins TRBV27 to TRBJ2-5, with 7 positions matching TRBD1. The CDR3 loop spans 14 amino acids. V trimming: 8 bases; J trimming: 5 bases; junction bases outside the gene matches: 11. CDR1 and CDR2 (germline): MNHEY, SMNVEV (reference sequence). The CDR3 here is CASGRTGQMETQYF. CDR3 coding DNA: TGTGCCAGCGGTAGGACAGGTCAAATGGAGACCCAGTACTTC.